Here is one T cell receptor beta chain with its context. Its antigen is not known. Compared with germline, one end of the junction differs, possibly owing to a read error. The germline gives CDR1 MDHEN, CDR2 SYDVKM. This CDR3 has 8 residues. The PCR made use of 60 Vbeta and 13 Jbeta primers. Some clones are missing from TCRdb's copy, which holds only in-frame ones; the method was immunoSEQ multiplex PCR. The sample holds over 200,000 clones; about 75% are singletons and the top ten take approximately 2%. These data belong to a study of cytomegalovirus exposure and HLA in healthy donors. Whole-study results and caveats: For cytomegalovirus status, the classifier reportedly gave diagnoses with high specificity and sensitivity. Being productive about 87% or about 30% of the time was typical of most TCR beta V segments in an earlier analysis. Follow-up analysis seemed to connect common viral pathogens with several of the most significant clusters identified. Near-uniform donor sequencing depth was presumed by presence/absence analyses.

The V gene is TRBV28, the J gene TRBJ2-7; a possible D gene is TRBD2 (5 bases). The sequence was obtained from a male donor in good health and CMV-seronegative. Sequences were obtained from PBMCs. This CDR3 reads CATICRGF. Here the CDR3 DNA reads TGTGCCACCATCTGCCGGGGCTTC.